The clone carrying this T cell receptor (beta chain) appeared many times. Stated time point: sample taken at primary tumor resection. Whole RNA obtained from tumor, nontumor lung or frozen PBMC underwent sequencing without sorting. The donors were approximately 70 patients with non-small cell lung cancer that was early-stage and untreated. These data originate in a study of spatial heterogeneity in lung cancer. CDR3 length: 15 residues. Germline CDR1 is SGHRS and CDR2 is YFSETQ. V shed 4 bases and J 3 bases; nucleotides not matched to a gene: 4. TCRdb analysed the 5' RACE reads with MiXCR anew, one entry per CDR3 protein. The sample records over 45,000 distinct CDR3 sequences, 5.3% being singletons.

V is TRBV5-1 and J is TRBJ2-3; 11 bases fit TRBD2. This receptor was identified in a male donor with early-stage non-small cell lung cancer. The sample was PBMCs, taken at surgery. The CDR3, as DNA: TGCGCCAGCAGCAGTAGGACTAGCGGGACAGATACGCAGTATTTT. Encoded protein: CASSSRTSGTDTQYF.